This T cell receptor beta chain was recovered during a study of cytomegalovirus exposure and HLA in healthy donors. Study findings and constraints: Accurate prediction of HLA-A and HLA-B alleles (for most subjects) was reportedly achieved from TCR beta sequences. Reportedly, diagnosis of cytomegalovirus status by the classifier showed high specificity and sensitivity.

This clone showed up just a few times. What it recognizes is unknown. Researchers ran the PCR with 60 Vbeta and 13 Jbeta primers. Sequencing was performed with immunoSEQ multiplex PCR; in TCRdb, only in-frame clones are kept and a portion is missing. Of some 160,000 clones in the sample, 55% to 85% are singletons; the top ten hold roughly 2.1%. The source material was PBMCs. This receptor was obtained from a man in his forties in good health and CMV-seronegative.

In DNA, the CDR3 is TGTGCCAGCAGCTTAGGGCTAGCCCTCTTTAATGAGCAGTTCTTC. Residues: CASSLGLALFNEQFF. The rearrangement joins TRBV5-6 to TRBJ2-1, with a weak D call TRBD2 (5 bases). Germline V lookup: CDR1 SGHDT, CDR2 YYEEEE. The CDR3 has 15 residues. The V end lost 2 bases, the J end lost 7 bases, and 16 bases lay between the germline ends.